The rows below give T cell receptor beta chains drawn from one sample of a study of cytomegalovirus exposure and HLA in healthy donors. The assay was immunoSEQ multiplex PCR, and TCRdb's table has in-frame clones only and misses some. The sample holds about 140,000 clones, more than 60% seen once. Sequenced sample: PBMCs. The source is a male donor in good health and CMV-seronegative. The CDR3 runs from the conserved cysteine through the conserved F or W. A D gene is named only where the DNA matches it firmly. Size is omitted from some rows. Given values are once, few, many or a class for expanded clones.

>TRBJ2-7|TRBV15|TRBD2|-
TGTGCCACCAGCAGAGATCGGGGCGCGCTAGCGGGGGGATTGTGCTTC
CATSRDRGALAGGLCF
>TRBJ2-5|TRBV9|TRBD2|-
TGTGCCAGCAGCGTAGCGTCACTAGCGGGGGCTGAGACCCAGTACTTC
CASSVASLAGAETQYF
>TRBJ2-1|TRBV11-2|TRBD1|once
TGTGCCAGCAGCGTGCATACAGGGGAGAATGAGCAGTTCTTC
CASSVHTGENEQFF
>TRBJ1-1|TRBV5-1|TRBD1|-
TGCGCCAGCAGTCCACAGGGGTTCACTGAAGCTTTCTTT
CASSPQGFTEAFF
>TRBJ2-3|TRBV29-1|TRBD1|-
TGCAGCGGTACTCAACAGGGGAATCCCACAGATACGCAGTATTTT
CSGTQQGNPTDTQYF
>TRBJ1-5|TRBV7-2|-|-
TGTGCCAGCAGCTTAGGTTCTAGGCTTGAGCCCCAGCATTTT
CASSLGSRLEPQHF
>TRBJ2-7|TRBV5-1|-|once
TGCGCCAGCAGCTTGGACAGGAGCTCCTACGAGCAGTACTTC
CASSLDRSSYEQYF
>TRBJ2-7|TRBV4-3|TRBD1|-
TGCGCCAGCAGCCCCGGGACAGGGGGCTACGAGCAGTACTTC
CASSPGTGGYEQYF
>TRBJ1-1|TRBV29-1|-|-
TGCAGCGTTGAAGATCGCGTCCCGAACACTGAAGCTTTCTTT
CSVEDRVPNTEAFF
>TRBJ2-6|TRBV5-6|-|-
TGTGCCAGCAGCACCGACAGATCCAACTCTGGGGCCAACGTCCTGACTTTC
CASSTDRSNSGANVLTF
>TRBJ2-3|TRBV2|-|few
TGTGCCAGCAGCGCCGGGTTCAGCACAGATACGCAGTATTTT
CASSAGFSTDTQYF
>TRBJ2-7|TRBV9|-|few
TGTGCCAGCGCACCAGGCAGGGATCCCTACGAGCAGTACTTC
CASAPGRDPYEQYF
>TRBJ2-5|TRBV18|-|-
TGTGCCAGCTCACCACGGCCAGGGATCCAAGAGACCCAGTACTTC
CASSPRPGIQETQYF
>TRBJ1-5|TRBV5-4|-|few
TGTGCCAGCAGCTTGGATGGCAGGGGACGCAATCAGCCCCAGCATTTT
CASSLDGRGRNQPQHF
>TRBJ1-1|TRBV30|-|-
TGTGCCTGGAGTGTACTGCCTAACACTGAAGCTTTCTTT
CAWSVLPNTEAFF
>TRBJ2-7|TRBV11-2|TRBD2|once
TGTGCCAGCACCAGTCAACTAGCGGGGGACTCCTACGAGCAGTACTTC
CASTSQLAGDSYEQYF
>TRBJ1-4|TRBV29-1|-|few
TGCAGCGTTAAGGGGGGGGGTGAAAAACTGTTTTTT
CSVKGGGEKLFF
>TRBJ1-2|TRBV9|TRBD1|-
TGTGCCAGCAGCCCGATCCCAGGGGGCAGTGACAGCTACCCCTTC
CASSPIPGGSDSYPF
>TRBJ1-1|TRBV6-1|-|few
TGTGCCAGCAGCCAACAGGGCCCTGAAGCTTTCTTT
CASSQQGPEAFF
>TRBJ2-7|TRBV4-1|TRBD2|once
TGCGCCAGCAGCCAGAGCGGGGCCTACGAGCAGTACTTC
CASSQSGAYEQYF
>TRBJ2-1|TRBV7-9|TRBD2|-
TGTGCCAGCAGCTTAGTTCTAGCGGGGGTCAATGAGCAGTTCTTC
CASSLVLAGVNEQFF
>TRBJ2-2|TRBV25-1|-|-
TGTGCCAGCAGGGAGGGGTCGAACACCGGGGAGCTGTTTTTT
CASREGSNTGELFF
>TRBJ1-5|TRBV2|-|-
TGTGCCAGCAGTGATGTGGCAGCCGAGGGGCCCCAGCATTTT
CASSDVAAEGPQHF
>TRBJ1-1|TRBV6-1|-|-
TGTGCCAGCAGTGCCCGGGGTACGACTGAAGCTTTCTTT
CASSARGTTEAFF
>TRBJ1-5|TRBV7-9|-|-
TGTGCCAGCAGCCCACGGGGGGCCAATCAGCCCCAGCATTTT
CASSPRGANQPQHF
>TRBJ2-2|TRBV7-8|-|many
TGTGCCAGCAGCTTAGTGTCGGTGAACACCGGGGAGCTGTTTTTT
CASSLVSVNTGELFF
>TRBJ2-2|TRBV6-4|TRBD1|few
TGTGCCAGCAGCCACATGGGGACAGTGAACACCGGGGAGCTGTTTTTT
CASSHMGTVNTGELFF
>TRBJ1-2|TRBV6-5|-|-
TGTGCCAGCAGTTACACGGTTCGATATGGCTACACCTTC
CASSYTVRYGYTF
>TRBJ2-4|TRBV5-1|-|-
TGCGCCAGCAGCTTGGCCGGGGAGAACATTCAGTACTTC
CASSLAGENIQYF
>TRBJ2-3|TRBV6-4|TRBD2|-
TGTGCCAGCAGTGACTCAGGACTAGCGGGGGTGGCTACGCAGTATTTT
CASSDSGLAGVATQYF
>TRBJ1-6|TRBV4-3|TRBD1|-
TGCGCCAGCAGCCACCCTACAGGGGACTCCTATAATTCACCCCTCCACTTT
CASSHPTGDSYNSPLHF
>TRBJ1-5|TRBV30|TRBD1|-
TGTGCCTGGAGTCTAACAGGGGGGAATCAGCCCCAGCATTTT
CAWSLTGGNQPQHF
>TRBJ1-6|TRBV27|TRBD1|-
TGTGCCAGCAGAACCGGGACAGGTCTTTCACCCCTCCACTTT
CASRTGTGLSPLHF
>TRBJ1-2|TRBV5-6|-|few
TGTGCCAGCAGCCCACAGACCGCATGGGGCTACACCTTC
CASSPQTAWGYTF
>TRBJ1-6|TRBV28|-|few
TGTGCCAGCAGTTTCCAGGGGACAAATTCACCCCTCCACTTT
CASSFQGTNSPLHF
>TRBJ1-2|TRBV7-9|-|once
TGTGCCAGCAGCCCTAGGCCCCCGACGCCAAACTATGGCTACACCTTC
CASSPRPPTPNYGYTF
>TRBJ1-5|TRBV28|-|-
TGTGCCAGCAGTTTGGGTGACAGAGACAATCAGCCCCAGCATTTT
CASSLGDRDNQPQHF
>TRBJ2-1|TRBV28|TRBD2|-
TGTGCCAGCAGTCCCCTAAGTAGCGGGGGCGGTGAGCAGTTCTTC
CASSPLSSGGGEQFF
>TRBJ2-7|TRBV7-7|TRBD1|-
TGTGCCAGCAGCTTCAGACAGGGTAGTACCTACGAGCAGTACTTC
CASSFRQGSTYEQYF
>TRBJ2-3|TRBV27|-|-
TGTGCCAGCAGTCTTCGACTAGACCGCACAGATACGCAGTATTTT
CASSLRLDRTDTQYF
>TRBJ2-7|TRBV11-2|-|-
TGTGCCAGCAGCTTCCTGTACGAGCAGTACTTC
CASSFLYEQYF
>TRBJ2-6|TRBV9|-|-
TGTGCCAGCAGCACCTCCCCCCCGGGTGCTGGGGCCAACGTCCTGACTTTC
CASSTSPPGAGANVLTF
>TRBJ2-1|TRBV18|-|-
TGTGCCAGCTCACCACCGTCCAGTCCGTTTTCGAATGAGCAGTTCTTC
CASSPPSSPFSNEQFF
>TRBJ1-5|TRBV6-1|-|-
TGTGCCAGCCTGACAGGATCAAATAGCAATCAGCCCCAGCATTTT
CASLTGSNSNQPQHF
>TRBJ2-2|TRBV10-3|TRBD2|-
TGTGCCATCAGCTTCGAGCGGGGGCCTTCCGCCGGGGAGCTGTTTTTT
CAISFERGPSAGELFF
>TRBJ1-5|TRBV7-2|-|-
TGTGCCAGCAGCTTAGACGGGACTATTAGGCAGCCCCAGCATTTT
CASSLDGTIRQPQHF
>TRBJ2-7|TRBV6-5|-|-
TGTGCCAGCAGTTACGATTCCAGGGCTCCCCCCTACGAGCAGTACTTC
CASSYDSRAPPYEQYF
>TRBJ2-5|TRBV2|-|few
TGTGCCAGCAGCCCTCAAGAGACCCAGTACTTC
CASSPQETQYF
>TRBJ1-1|TRBV10-3|TRBD1|-
TGTGCCGCCGACAGGGGGCAGAACACTGAAGCTTTCTTT
CAADRGQNTEAFF
>TRBJ2-7|TRBV2|-|-
TGTGCCAGCAGTCCGGGACAAGCGGGGCTATCTGAGCAGTACTTC
CASSPGQAGLSEQYF
>TRBJ2-1|TRBV4-3|TRBD2|once
TGCGCCAGCAGCCAAGCACGGGGGGGATACAATGAGCAGTTCTTC
CASSQARGGYNEQFF
>TRBJ2-1|TRBV7-9|TRBD1|-
TGTGCCAGCAGCTTAGGGACAGGGATGAATGAGCAGTTCTTC
CASSLGTGMNEQFF
>TRBJ1-2|TRBV18|TRBD1|-
TGTGCCAGCTCACCGACAGGGGCAAATTACTATGGCTACACCTTC
CASSPTGANYYGYTF
>TRBJ1-5|TRBV7-8|-|-
TGTGCCAGCAGCCTCCGGGGACGGGGGACGTGGCAGCCCCAGCATTTT
CASSLRGRGTWQPQHF
>TRBJ2-3|TRBV15|TRBD2|-
TGTGCCACCAGCAGAGATCGGGGGGGCTTCGTTACAGATACGCAGTATTTT
CATSRDRGGFVTDTQYF
>TRBJ2-2|TRBV5-1|-|few
TGCGCCAGCCACCCTGGGTCGGGATCACCGAACACCGGGGAGCTGTTTTTT
CASHPGSGSPNTGELFF